This TCR beta chain is from a study of patients and donors after allogeneic stem cell transplantation. Deletions cut 0 bases from V and 0 bases from J, with 9 bases between. This CDR3 is 16 amino acids long. Germline CDR1 reads MGHRA; CDR2 reads YSYEKL. MiXCR was run by TCRdb on the RT-PCR reads, yielding one entry per CDR3 protein. The sample holds about a million distinct CDR3 sequences, roughly 18% seen once. The chain uses TRBV4-1 and TRBJ1-5; D remains ambiguous. This TCR came from a human donor who was either an allogeneic HSCT recipient or a stem cell or donor lymphocyte infusion donor (not recorded which). It is not recorded whose cells these are; they may come from a transplant donor. The sequencing sample was made of blood, either unsorted or a sorted T cell fraction (not recorded which). The CDR3 spells CASSQEAGYSNQPQHF. For the CDR3, the DNA is TGCGCCAGCAGCCAAGAGGCGGGCTATAGCAATCAGCCCCAGCATTTT.